This T cell receptor (beta chain) appears in the sequencing data of a study of shared clonotypes between healthy human individuals. Turning to the study itself: Three plates were used per donor for CD4 naive, three for CD4 memory, two for CD8 naive and one for CD8 memory.

Germline values: CDR1 SGHTA, CDR2 FQGNSA. J lost 3 bases, V lost 5 bases, and 6 bases had no gene match. The CDR3 has 15 amino acids. Using immunoSEQ multiplex PCR, the repertoire was profiled, and TCRdb retains in-frame clones only, with some absent. This sample carries 2 million to 3 million clones, roughly 93% of them seen once, and the ten largest clones take 0.36%. The chain carries TRBV7-2 and TRBJ2-1; 8 bases match TRBD2. Specimen: naive CD4+ T cells from PBMCs. Subset here: CD45RA+ positively selected. The source is a man aged 18 to 29 in good health. Some clones in this sample may be carry-over from other donors' samples. CDR3 sequence reads: CASSQQRGNYNEQFF. CDR3 coding DNA: TGTGCCAGCAGCCAACAGCGGGGGAACTACAATGAGCAGTTCTTC.